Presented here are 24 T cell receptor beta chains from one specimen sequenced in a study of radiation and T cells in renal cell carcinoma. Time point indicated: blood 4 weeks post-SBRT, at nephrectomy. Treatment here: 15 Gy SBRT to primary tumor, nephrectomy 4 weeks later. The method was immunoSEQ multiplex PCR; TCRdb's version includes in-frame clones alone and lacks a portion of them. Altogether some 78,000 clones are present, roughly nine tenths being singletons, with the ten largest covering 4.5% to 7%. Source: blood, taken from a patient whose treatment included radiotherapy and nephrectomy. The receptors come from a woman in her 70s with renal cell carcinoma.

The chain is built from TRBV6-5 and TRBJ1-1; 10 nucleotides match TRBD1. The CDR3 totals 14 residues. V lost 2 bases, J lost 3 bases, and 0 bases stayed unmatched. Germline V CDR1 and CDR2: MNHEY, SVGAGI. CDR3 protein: CASSYGTGDTEAFF. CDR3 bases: TGTGCCAGCAGTTACGGGACAGGGGACACTGAAGCTTTCTTT.

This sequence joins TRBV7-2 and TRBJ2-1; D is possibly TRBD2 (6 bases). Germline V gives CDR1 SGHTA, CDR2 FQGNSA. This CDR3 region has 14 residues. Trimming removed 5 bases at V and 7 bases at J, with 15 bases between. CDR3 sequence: CASSQWKGRNEQFF. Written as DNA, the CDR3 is TGTGCCAGCAGCCAATGGAAAGGGAGGAATGAGCAGTTCTTC.

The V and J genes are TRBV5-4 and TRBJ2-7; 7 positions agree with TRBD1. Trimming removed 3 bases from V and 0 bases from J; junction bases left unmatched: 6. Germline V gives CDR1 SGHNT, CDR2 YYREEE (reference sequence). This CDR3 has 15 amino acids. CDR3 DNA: TGTGCCAGCAGCTCGGACAGGTCCAGCTCCTACGAGCAGTACTTC. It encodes CASSSDRSSSYEQYF.

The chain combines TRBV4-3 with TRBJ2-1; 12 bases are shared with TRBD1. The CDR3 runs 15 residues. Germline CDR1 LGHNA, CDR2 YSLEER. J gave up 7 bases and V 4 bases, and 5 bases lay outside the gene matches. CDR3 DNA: TGCGCCAGCAGCCCCCGGGACAGGGGGCGGAATGAGCAGTTCTTC. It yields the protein CASSPRDRGRNEQFF.

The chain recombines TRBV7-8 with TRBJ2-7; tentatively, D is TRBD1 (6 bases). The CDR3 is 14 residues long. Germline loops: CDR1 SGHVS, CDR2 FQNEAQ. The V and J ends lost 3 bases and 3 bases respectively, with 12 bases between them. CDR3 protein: CASSFAQGGYEQYF. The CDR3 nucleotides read TGTGCCAGCAGCTTCGCACAGGGTGGCTACGAGCAGTACTTC.

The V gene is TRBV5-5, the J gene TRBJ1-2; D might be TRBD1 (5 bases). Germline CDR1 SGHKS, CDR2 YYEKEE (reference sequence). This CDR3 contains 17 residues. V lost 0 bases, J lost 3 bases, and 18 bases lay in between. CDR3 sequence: CASSLGSGYSLHYGYTF. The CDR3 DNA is TGTGCCAGCAGCTTGGGGTCAGGGTACTCCCTCCACTATGGCTACACCTTC.

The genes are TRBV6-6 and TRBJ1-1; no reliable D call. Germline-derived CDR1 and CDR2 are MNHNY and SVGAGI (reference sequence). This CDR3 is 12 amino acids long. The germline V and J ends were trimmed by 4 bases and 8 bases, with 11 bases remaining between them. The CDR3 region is CASSSLLTEAFF. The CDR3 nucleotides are TGTGCCAGCAGTTCCCTTCTGACAGAAGCTTTCTTT.

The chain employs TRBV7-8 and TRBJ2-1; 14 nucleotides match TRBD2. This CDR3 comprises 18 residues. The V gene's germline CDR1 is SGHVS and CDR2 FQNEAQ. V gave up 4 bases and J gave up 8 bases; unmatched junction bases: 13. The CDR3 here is CASSSPRLAGGPGDEQFF. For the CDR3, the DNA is TGTGCCAGCAGCTCACCGAGACTAGCGGGGGGGCCAGGGGATGAGCAGTTCTTC. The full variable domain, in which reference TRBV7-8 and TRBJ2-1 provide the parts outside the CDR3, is GAGVSQSPRYKVAKRGQDVALRCDPISGHVSLFWYQQALGQGPEFLTYFQNEAQLDKSGLPSDRFFAERPEGSVSTLKIQRTQQEDSAVYLCASSSPRLAGGPGDEQFFGPGTRLTVL.

The CDR3 DNA follows: TGCAGCGTTGGGTTAACCAACACCGGGGAGCTGTTTTTT. Translation: CSVGLTNTGELFF. The chain has TRBV29-1 and TRBJ2-2; no clear D. V was cut by 4 bases and J by 2 bases, with 8 bases left in between. Germline V CDR1 and CDR2: SQVTM, ANQGSEA. The CDR3 extends over 13 amino acids.

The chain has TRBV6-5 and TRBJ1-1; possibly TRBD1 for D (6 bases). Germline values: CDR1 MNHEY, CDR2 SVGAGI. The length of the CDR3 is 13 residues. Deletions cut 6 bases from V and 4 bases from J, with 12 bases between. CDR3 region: CASSLGGRTEAFF. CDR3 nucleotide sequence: TGTGCCAGCAGCCTAGGGGGTCGCACTGAAGCTTTCTTT.

The CDR3 is CASSEDSYNEQFF. In nucleotides, the CDR3 is TGCGCCAGCAGCGAGGACAGCTACAATGAGCAGTTCTTC. The rearrangement joins TRBV5-1 to TRBJ2-1; possible D gene TRBD1, 6 bases. Germline lookup yields CDR1 SGHRS and CDR2 YFSETQ. The CDR3 consists of 13 residues. The germline V and J ends were trimmed by 4 bases and 3 bases, with 8 bases remaining between them.

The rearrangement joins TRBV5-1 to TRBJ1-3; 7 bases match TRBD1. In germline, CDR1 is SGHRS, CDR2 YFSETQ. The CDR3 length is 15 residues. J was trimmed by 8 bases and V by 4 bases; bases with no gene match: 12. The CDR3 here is CASSLIDRAGDTIYF. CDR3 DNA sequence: TGCGCCAGCAGCCTGATCGACAGGGCGGGAGACACCATATATTTT. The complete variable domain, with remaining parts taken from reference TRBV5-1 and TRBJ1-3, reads KAGVTQTPRYLIKTRGQQVTLSCSPISGHRSVSWYQQTPGQGLQFLFEYFSETQRNKGNFPGRFSGRQFSNSRSEMNVSTLELGDSALYLCASSLIDRAGDTIYFGEGSWLTVV.

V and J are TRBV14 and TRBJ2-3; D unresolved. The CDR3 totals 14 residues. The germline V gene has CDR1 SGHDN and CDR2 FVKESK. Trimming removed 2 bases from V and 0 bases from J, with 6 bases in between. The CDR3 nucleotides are TGTGCCAGCAGCCAATTCCTAAGCACAGATACGCAGTATTTT. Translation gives CASSQFLSTDTQYF. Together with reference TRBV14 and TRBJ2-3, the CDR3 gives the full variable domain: EAGVTQFPSHSVIEKGQTVTLRCDPISGHDNLYWYRRVMGKEIKFLLHFVKESKQDESGMPNNRFLAERTGGTYSTLKVQPAELEDSGVYFCASSQFLSTDTQYFGPGTRLTVL.

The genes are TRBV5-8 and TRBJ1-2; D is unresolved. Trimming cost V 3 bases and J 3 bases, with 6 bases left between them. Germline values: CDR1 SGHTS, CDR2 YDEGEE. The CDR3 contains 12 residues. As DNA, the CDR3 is TGTGCCAGCAGCTGGGGAGACTATGGCTACACCTTC. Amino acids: CASSWGDYGYTF.

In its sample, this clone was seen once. In DNA, the CDR3 is TGCGCCAGCAGCCCGGGACTAGCGGGGGAGGAGACCCAGTACTTC. It is translated as CASSPGLAGEETQYF. The rearrangement uses TRBV5-1 and TRBJ2-5, with 14 positions matching TRBD2. Germline assignment: CDR1 SGHRS and CDR2 YFSETQ. After removal of 4 bases from V and 5 bases from J, the junction contained 4 bases not matched to a gene. The CDR3 spans 15 residues.

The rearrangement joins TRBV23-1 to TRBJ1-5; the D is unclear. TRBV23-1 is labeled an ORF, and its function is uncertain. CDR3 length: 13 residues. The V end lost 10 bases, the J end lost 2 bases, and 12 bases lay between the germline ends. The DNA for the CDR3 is TGCGCCATCCGTACCGGAGGCAATCAGCCCCAGCATTTT. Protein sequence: CAIRTGGNQPQHF.

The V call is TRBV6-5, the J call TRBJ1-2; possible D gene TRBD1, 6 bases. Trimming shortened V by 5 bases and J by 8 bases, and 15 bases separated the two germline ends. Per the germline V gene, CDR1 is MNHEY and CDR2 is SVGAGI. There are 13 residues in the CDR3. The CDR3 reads CASSKLRGWGYTF. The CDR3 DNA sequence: TGTGCCAGCAGTAAGCTCAGGGGTTGGGGCTACACCTTC.

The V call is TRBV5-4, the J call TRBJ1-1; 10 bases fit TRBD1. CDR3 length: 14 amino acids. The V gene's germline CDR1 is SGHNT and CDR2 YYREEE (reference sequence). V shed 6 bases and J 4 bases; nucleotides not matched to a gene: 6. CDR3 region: CASTRQGARTEAFF. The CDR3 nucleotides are TGTGCCAGCACCCGACAGGGGGCGCGCACTGAAGCTTTCTTT.

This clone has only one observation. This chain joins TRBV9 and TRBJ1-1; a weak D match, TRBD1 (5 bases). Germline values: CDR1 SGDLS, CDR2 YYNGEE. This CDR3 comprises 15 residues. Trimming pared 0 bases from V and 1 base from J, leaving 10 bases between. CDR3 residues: CASSVVPGPNTEAFF. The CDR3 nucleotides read TGTGCCAGCAGCGTAGTGCCGGGACCGAACACTGAAGCTTTCTTT.

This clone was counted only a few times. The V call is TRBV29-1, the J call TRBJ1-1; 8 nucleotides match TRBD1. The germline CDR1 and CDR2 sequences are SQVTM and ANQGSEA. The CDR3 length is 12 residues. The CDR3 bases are TGCAGAGCCGGGACAGGGAACACTGAAGCTTTCTTT. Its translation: CRAGTGNTEAFF.

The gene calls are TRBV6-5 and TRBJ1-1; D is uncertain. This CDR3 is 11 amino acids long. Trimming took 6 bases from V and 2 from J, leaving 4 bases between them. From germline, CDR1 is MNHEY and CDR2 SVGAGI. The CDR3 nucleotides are TGTGCCAGCAGGGGAAACACTGAAGCTTTCTTT. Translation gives CASRGNTEAFF.

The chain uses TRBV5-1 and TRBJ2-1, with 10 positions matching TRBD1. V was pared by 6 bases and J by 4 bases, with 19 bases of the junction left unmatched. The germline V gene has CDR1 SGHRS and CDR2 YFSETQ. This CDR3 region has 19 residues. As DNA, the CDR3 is TGCGCCAGCACCCTAGTCCGGGACAGGGGATTTTCGGGATACAATGAGCAGTTCTTC. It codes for CASTLVRDRGFSGYNEQFF. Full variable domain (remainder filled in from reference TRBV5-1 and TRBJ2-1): KAGVTQTPRYLIKTRGQQVTLSCSPISGHRSVSWYQQTPGQGLQFLFEYFSETQRNKGNFPGRFSGRQFSNSRSEMNVSTLELGDSALYLCASTLVRDRGFSGYNEQFFGPGTRLTVL.

CDR3 loop: CASSLEQTQYF. CDR3 bases: TGCGCCAGCAGCCTTGAGCAGACCCAGTACTTC. The chain links TRBV5-1 to TRBJ2-5; D gene uncertain. The length of the CDR3 is 11 residues. Trimming cost V 4 bases and J 6 bases, with 7 bases left between them. Germline V CDR1 and CDR2: SGHRS, YFSETQ.

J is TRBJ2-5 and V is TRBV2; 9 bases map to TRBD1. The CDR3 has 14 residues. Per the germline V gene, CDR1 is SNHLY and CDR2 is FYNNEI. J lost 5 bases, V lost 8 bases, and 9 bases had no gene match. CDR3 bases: TGTGCCAGCCTTGGGACAGGGTCGAGGGAGACCCAGTACTTC. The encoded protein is CASLGTGSRETQYF.